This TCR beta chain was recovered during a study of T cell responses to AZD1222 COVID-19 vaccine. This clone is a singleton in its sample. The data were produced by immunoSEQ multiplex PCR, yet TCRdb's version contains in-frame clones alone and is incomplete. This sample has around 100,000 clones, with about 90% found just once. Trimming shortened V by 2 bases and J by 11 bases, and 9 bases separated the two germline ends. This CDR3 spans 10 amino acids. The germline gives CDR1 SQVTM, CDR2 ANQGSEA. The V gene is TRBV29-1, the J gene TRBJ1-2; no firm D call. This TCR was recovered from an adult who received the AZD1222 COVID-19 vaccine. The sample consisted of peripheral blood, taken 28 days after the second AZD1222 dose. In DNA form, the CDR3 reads TGCAGCGTTGAAAGCAGGATTTACACCTTC. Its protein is CSVESRIYTF.